This entry lists 27 T cell receptor beta chains sequenced from one sample in a study of T cell responses to AZD1222 COVID-19 vaccine. Generated by immunoSEQ multiplex PCR, the TCRdb table keeps only in-frame clones and is missing some. The sample has 160,000 or so clones, about 85% seen once; the top ten hold 6.9%. Sequenced material: peripheral blood, taken after recovery from COVID-19. Receptor source: an adult who had recovered from COVID-19.

This sequence joins TRBV7-9 and TRBJ2-5, with a weak D call TRBD1 (5 bases). The CDR3 runs to 13 residues. Trimming left V 7 bases short and J 4 bases short, with 13 bases between. Germline V gene lookup returns CDR1 SEHNR and CDR2 FQNEAQ (reference sequence). The CDR3 region is CASTQGGLETQYF. The CDR3 DNA is TGTGCCAGCACCCAGGGCGGTCTAGAGACCCAGTACTTC.

The rearrangement joins TRBV4-2 to TRBJ1-6, with a weak D call TRBD1 (6 bases). With 1 base removed from V and 16 bases from J, the gap between germline ends came to 17 bases. The CDR3 length is 14 residues. CDR1 and CDR2 (germline): LGHNA, YNFKEQ. CDR3 loop: CASSQGRQADFLHF. The CDR3 DNA follows: TGTGCCAGCAGCCAAGGAAGACAGGCGGACTTTCTCCACTTT.

The CDR3 reads CASSPIRDIQYF. CDR3 sequence (DNA): TGTGCCAGCAGCCCTATTCGAGACATTCAGTACTTC. The rearrangement joins TRBV7-9 to TRBJ2-4; D is uncertain. V was shortened by 5 bases and J by 8 bases, with 10 bases between the two germline ends. Per the germline V gene, CDR1 is SEHNR and CDR2 is FQNEAQ (reference sequence). The CDR3 is 12 residues long.

The chain combines TRBV6-2 or TRBV6-3 with TRBJ2-7; maybe TRBD1 (5 bases). Trimming removed 0 bases from V and 0 bases from J, with 12 bases in between. This CDR3 comprises 16 residues. Germline V gene sequence: CDR1 MNHEY, CDR2 SVGEGT. This CDR3 reads CASSYSGRIRSYEQYF. The CDR3 DNA reads as TGTGCCAGCAGTTACTCGGGGCGGATCCGCTCCTACGAGCAGTACTTC.

The V and J genes are TRBV12-3 or TRBV12-4 and TRBJ1-2; 7 bases agree with TRBD1. CDR3 length equals 12 residues. Trimming cost V 5 bases and J 8 bases; bases outside gene matches: 5. CDR3 coding DNA: TGTGCCAGCAGTAGGGGACAGCGAGGCTACACCTTC. The encoded protein is CASSRGQRGYTF.

The chain has TRBV7-8 and TRBJ2-2, with D possibly being TRBD1 (6 bases). Germline V CDR1 and CDR2: SGHVS, FQNEAQ. The length of the CDR3 is 14 residues. The CDR3 region is CATRGLTNTGELFF. The CDR3, as DNA: TGTGCGACCAGGGGCCTAACGAACACCGGGGAGCTGTTTTTT.

The V gene is TRBV20-1, the J gene TRBJ2-5; D is perhaps TRBD2 (5 bases). CDR3 size: 11 residues. Germline V CDR1 and CDR2: DFQATT, SNEGSKA (reference sequence). V was clipped by 5 bases and J by 4 bases, with 8 bases between them. Written as DNA, the CDR3 is TGCAGTGCTCGGCTAGCAGAGACCCAGTACTTC. It codes for CSARLAETQYF.

The V call is TRBV5-1, the J call TRBJ2-7; 9 bases are a match to TRBD2. The CDR3 has 13 amino acids. The germline V gene encodes CDR1 SGHRS and CDR2 YFSETQ. Unmatched junction bases numbered 3, after V lost 1 base and J lost 7 bases. The CDR3 is CASSLKRGEEQYF. The CDR3 DNA reads TGCGCCAGCAGCTTGAAGCGGGGGGAAGAGCAGTACTTC.

The CDR3 sequence: CASSLLGVGLTSTDTQYF. As DNA, the CDR3 is TGTGCCAGCAGCTTATTGGGGGTAGGCCTGACTAGCACAGATACGCAGTATTTT. The chain carries TRBV11-2 and TRBJ2-3; D tentatively reads TRBD1 or TRBD2 (5 bases each). V gave up 2 bases and J gave up 0 bases, with 18 bases separating them. The CDR3 contains 18 residues. CDR1 and CDR2 (germline): SGHAT, FQNNGV.

The rearrangement uses TRBV5-4 and TRBJ1-1; D is ambiguous. In germline, CDR1 is SGHNT, CDR2 YYREEE (reference sequence). Trimming took 0 bases from V and 7 from J, leaving 7 bases between them. The CDR3 is 12 residues long. DNA of the CDR3: TGTGCCAGCAGCTTGGACAAGATTGAAGCTTTCTTT. This codes for CASSLDKIEAFF. Using reference TRBV5-4 and TRBJ1-1 for the parts outside the CDR3, the full variable domain is ETGVTQSPTHLIKTRGQQVTLRCSSQSGHNTVSWYQQALGQGPQFIFQYYREEENGRGNFPPRFSGLQFPNYSSELNVNALELDDSALYLCASSLDKIEAFFGQGTRLTVV.

The chain couples TRBV2 to TRBJ2-1; 7 bases are shared with TRBD1. The germline gives CDR1 SNHLY, CDR2 FYNNEI. The V gene end was trimmed by 9 bases and the J gene end by 8 bases; junction bases not matched to a gene: 10. This CDR3 is 13 amino acids long. For the CDR3, the DNA is TGTGCCAGTCAGGGGGTCAGGATGGATGAGCAGTTCTTC. Amino acids: CASQGVRMDEQFF.

This clone was seen only a few times. This rearrangement joins TRBV6-2 or TRBV6-3 to TRBJ1-1; a possible D gene is TRBD1 (5 bases). The germline V gene has CDR1 MNHEY and CDR2 SVGEGT. V was trimmed by 5 bases and J by 6 bases, leaving 10 bases between them. The CDR3 length is 12 residues. Here the CDR3 DNA reads TGTGCCAGCAGTCCCGACAGCCCTGAAGCTTTCTTT. Protein sequence: CASSPDSPEAFF.

This chain joins TRBV4-3 and TRBJ2-5; 11 bases agree with TRBD2. The CDR3 totals 17 residues. CDR1 LGHNA and CDR2 YSLEER come from the germline V gene. V lost 1 base to trimming and J lost 4 bases; unmatched junction nucleotides: 8. The CDR3 nucleotides are TGCGCCAGCAGCCAAGGGTTGGGACTAGCGGTTGGAGAGACCCAGTACTTC. Translated, it gives CASSQGLGLAVGETQYF.

The chain uses TRBV27 and TRBJ2-3, with 10 bases lining up with TRBD1. From germline, CDR1 is MNHEY and CDR2 SMNVEV (reference sequence). The CDR3 is 16 amino acids. The trim removed 3 bases at V and 3 bases at J, leaving 6 bases unmatched. The CDR3 DNA reads as TGTGCCAGCAGTTTGTTACCGGGACAGGGGACAGATACGCAGTATTTT. This translates into CASSLLPGQGTDTQYF.

The V gene is TRBV28, the J gene TRBJ2-7; no definite D call. This CDR3 has 13 residues. CDR1 MDHEN and CDR2 SYDVKM come from the germline V gene. The V gene lost 2 bases and the J gene lost 3 bases, with 8 bases spanning the gap. CDR3 DNA sequence: TGTGCCAGCAGTTTACTACAGAGCTACGAGCAGTACTTC. Translated, it gives CASSLLQSYEQYF.

This chain links TRBV7-2 with TRBJ1-1; no clear D. Per germline, CDR1 SGHTA and CDR2 FQGNSA. V shed 3 bases and J shed 2 bases, with 7 bases lying between them. The length of the CDR3 is 13 residues. CDR3 region: CASSFWENTEAFF. CDR3 DNA sequence: TGTGCCAGCAGCTTTTGGGAAAACACTGAAGCTTTCTTT.

This chain connects TRBV19 to TRBJ2-2, with 9 positions matching TRBD1. Germline CDR1 LNHDA, CDR2 SQIVND (reference sequence). V shed 4 bases and J 3 bases; nucleotides not matched to a gene: 6. CDR3 length: 16 amino acids. CDR3 amino acids: CASSRLDRGYTGELFF. CDR3 DNA sequence: TGTGCCAGTAGTAGACTGGACAGGGGATACACCGGGGAGCTGTTTTTT.

This clone is a singleton in its sample. The rearrangement uses TRBV6-5 and TRBJ1-1, with no clear D. With 4 bases removed from V and 8 bases from J, the gap between germline ends came to 14 bases. This CDR3 is 13 amino acids long. The germline gives CDR1 MNHEY, CDR2 SVGAGI. CDR3 nucleotide sequence: TGTGCCAGCAGTTCCACTACCAACCGGGAAGCTTTCTTT. Its translation is CASSSTTNREAFF.

The V and J genes are TRBV10-2 and TRBJ2-7, with D hard to call. Germline V gene lookup returns CDR1 WSHSY and CDR2 SAAADI. With 0 bases removed from V and 3 bases from J, the gap between germline ends came to 9 bases. The CDR3 is 14 residues long. The CDR3 coding sequence is TGCGCCAGCAGTGAGTCGAAAGGGCGCTACGAGCAGTACTTC. Encoded protein: CASSESKGRYEQYF.

The J gene is TRBJ2-1, the V gene TRBV28; the match to TRBD1 covers 11 bases. CDR1 is MDHEN and CDR2 is SYDVKM in the germline V gene. The CDR3 length is 15 residues. V was pared by 0 bases and J by 8 bases, with 3 bases of the junction left unmatched. CDR3 in DNA: TGTGCCAGCAGTTTATGGGGACAGGGGGTCGATGAGCAGTTCTTC. This codes for CASSLWGQGVDEQFF.

This clone was seen once. The chain is built from TRBV28 and TRBJ1-6; D is undetermined. Germline CDR1 is MDHEN and CDR2 is SYDVKM. This CDR3 is built from 16 residues. Trimming shortened V by 2 bases and J by 0 bases, and 8 bases separated the two germline ends. The CDR3 sequence is CASSLIFSSYNSPLHF. As DNA, the CDR3 is TGTGCCAGCAGTTTAATTTTTAGCTCCTATAATTCACCCCTCCACTTT.

The genes are TRBV4-2 and TRBJ2-2; D ambiguous. Germline CDR1 reads LGHNA; CDR2 reads YNFKEQ. The CDR3 sequence is 15 residues long. V lost 4 bases and J lost 5, with 14 bases in between. The CDR3 nucleotides read TGTGCCAGCAGCCCGCGTTTTCTCGGAACCGGGGAGCTGTTTTTT. Its translation is CASSPRFLGTGELFF.

This clone was picked up one time. V and J are TRBV7-2 and TRBJ2-3, with TRBD2 matching 7 bases. CDR3 size: 17 residues. In germline, CDR1 is SGHTA, CDR2 FQGNSA. Germline trimming cut 1 base from V and 2 bases from J; bases unmatched to any gene: 9. DNA for the CDR3: TGTGCCAGCAGCTTAGGGCAGGCGGGAGCCTACACAGATACGCAGTATTTT. Protein product: CASSLGQAGAYTDTQYF.

DNA of the CDR3: TGTGCCAGCAAGCGGGACAGGGGGTCAGATACGCAGTATTTT. It is translated as CASKRDRGSDTQYF. The chain is built from TRBV2 and TRBJ2-3, with 11 nucleotides matching TRBD1. The CDR3 loop spans 14 amino acids. Per the germline V gene, CDR1 is SNHLY and CDR2 is FYNNEI. J lost 4 bases, V lost 7 bases, and 4 bases had no gene match.

The J gene is TRBJ1-1, the V gene TRBV5-1, with D perhaps TRBD1 (5 bases). The CDR3 contains 14 residues. The germline V gene encodes CDR1 SGHRS and CDR2 YFSETQ. V was cut by 3 bases and J by 1 base, with 10 bases left in between. The CDR3 reads CASSSQTENTEAFF. The CDR3 DNA reads as TGCGCCAGCAGCTCTCAGACAGAGAACACTGAAGCTTTCTTT.

The V call is TRBV18, the J call TRBJ2-7; D is ambiguous. Germline V lookup: CDR1 KGHSH, CDR2 LQKENI. This CDR3 is 14 amino acids long. The V end lost 3 bases, the J end lost 2 bases, and 11 bases lay between the germline ends. CDR3 loop: CASSPGQSTYEQYF. The CDR3 DNA sequence: TGTGCCAGCTCACCTGGGCAGTCCACCTACGAGCAGTACTTC.

The rearrangement links TRBV5-6 to TRBJ2-7, with D perhaps TRBD1 (6 bases). The CDR3 has 15 residues. Looked up from germline, CDR1 is SGHDT and CDR2 is YYEEEE. Trimming shortened V by 3 bases and J by 5 bases, and 18 bases separated the two germline ends. The CDR3 region is CASSYRRDIYHEQYF. The CDR3 nucleotides are TGTGCCAGCAGCTACCGCCGGGACATTTACCACGAGCAGTACTTC.